This T cell receptor (beta chain) was recovered during a study of blood T cell repertoires in COVID-19. Study in general: Italy, Spain and the United States were the sources of the convalescent and acute COVID-19 samples.

The CDR3 is made up of 15 amino acids. The J segment lost 4 bases and the V segment lost 5 bases, leaving 8 bases of the junction unmatched. Germline loops: CDR1 SGHRS, CDR2 YFSETQ. Per the original data handling: Estimated nucleated cell counts came from reference gene primer amplification. The repertoire was sequenced with immunoSEQ multiplex PCR; TCRdb's copy has only in-frame clones and lacks some. V and J calls and clone size are copied from that table; D and trimming were computed from the DNA. Among around 95,000 clones listed, roughly 88% were seen once. Sequenced: peripheral blood. This receptor was obtained from a human donor in a cohort sampled during active COVID-19. The chain carries TRBV5-1 and TRBJ2-7; 11 nucleotides agree with TRBD2. In DNA, the CDR3 is TGCGCCAGCAGATTTGGCAGACTAGCGGGATACGAGCAGTACTTC. Translation: CASRFGRLAGYEQYF.